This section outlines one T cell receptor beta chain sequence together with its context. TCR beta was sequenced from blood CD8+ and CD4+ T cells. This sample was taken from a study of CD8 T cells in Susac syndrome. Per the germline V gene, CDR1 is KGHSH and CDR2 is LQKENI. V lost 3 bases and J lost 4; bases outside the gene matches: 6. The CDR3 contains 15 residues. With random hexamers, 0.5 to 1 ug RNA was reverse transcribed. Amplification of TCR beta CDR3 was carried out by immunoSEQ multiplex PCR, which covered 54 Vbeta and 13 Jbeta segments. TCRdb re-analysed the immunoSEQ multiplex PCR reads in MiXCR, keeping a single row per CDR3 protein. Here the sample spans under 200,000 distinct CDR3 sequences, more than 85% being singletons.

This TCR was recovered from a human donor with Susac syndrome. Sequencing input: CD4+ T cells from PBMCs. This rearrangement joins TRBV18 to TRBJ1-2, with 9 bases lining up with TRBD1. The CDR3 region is CASSPGQGVPYGYTF. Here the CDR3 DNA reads TGTGCCAGCTCACCGGGACAGGGAGTGCCCTATGGCTACACCTTC.